This T cell receptor beta chain was sequenced during a study of molecular identifiers for immune sequencing clone quantification. Bulk libraries came from a prior protocol with listed TCR primers. TCRdb independently ran MiXCR on the PCR reads; one entry per CDR3 protein. The data show hundreds of thousands of distinct CDR3 sequences, just under 20% seen once. This clonotype has ten or more counts. The CDR3 runs to 13 residues. V was trimmed by 5 bases and J by 8 bases, leaving 13 bases between them. The chain is built from TRBV12-3 or TRBV12-4 and TRBJ2-1; D possibly uses TRBD1 or TRBD2 (5 bases each). The sample was naive CD8+ T cells from blood, with Jurkat cell RNA spiked in. Specified subset: FACS-sorted CD8+CD4-CCR7+CD45RA+ naive T cells. The receptor comes from a human donor in good health. Some libraries in this study had Jurkat cell RNA spiked in. The CDR3 here is CASSGLVRDEQFF. As DNA, the CDR3 is TGTGCCAGCAGTGGACTGGTCAGGGATGAGCAGTTCTTC.